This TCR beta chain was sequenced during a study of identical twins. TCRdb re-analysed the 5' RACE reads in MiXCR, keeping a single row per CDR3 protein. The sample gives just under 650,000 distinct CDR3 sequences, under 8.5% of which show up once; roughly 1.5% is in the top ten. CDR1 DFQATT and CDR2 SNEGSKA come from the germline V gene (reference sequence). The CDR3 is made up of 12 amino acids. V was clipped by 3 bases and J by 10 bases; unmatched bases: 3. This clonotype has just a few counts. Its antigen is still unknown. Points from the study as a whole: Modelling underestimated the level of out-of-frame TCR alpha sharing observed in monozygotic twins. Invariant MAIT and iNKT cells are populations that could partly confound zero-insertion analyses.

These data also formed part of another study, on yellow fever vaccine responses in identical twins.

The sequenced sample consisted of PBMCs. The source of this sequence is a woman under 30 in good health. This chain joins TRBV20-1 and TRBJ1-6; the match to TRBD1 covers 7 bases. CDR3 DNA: TGCAGTGCTAGTCAGGGGGACTCACCCCTCCACTTT. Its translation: CSASQGDSPLHF.